Listed below are T cell receptor beta chains from one sample, sequenced in a study of shared clonotypes between healthy human individuals. The repertoire was sequenced with immunoSEQ multiplex PCR; TCRdb's copy has only in-frame clones and lacks some. The repertoire holds about 1.5 million clones, with 95% to 99% as singletons. The sequencing input was naive CD4+ T cells sorted from blood. The receptors were gathered from a man aged 30 to 39 in good health. CDR3s include the opening cysteine and the closing phenylalanine or tryptophan. A D gene is named only where the DNA matches it firmly. Where a row states a size, it is once, few, many or the class of an expanded clone; other rows omit it.

size: -
J: TRBJ2-3
V: TRBV7-6
D: -
DNA: TGTGCCAGCAGCTTAGCGGGGGGATACACAGATACGCAGTATTTT
CDR3: CASSLAGGYTDTQYF

size: -
J: TRBJ2-6
V: TRBV9
D: -
DNA: TGTGCCAGCAGCGTGAGTATCGGGAGAGCTGGGGCCAACGTCCTGACTTTC
CDR3: CASSVSIGRAGANVLTF

size: -
J: TRBJ2-1
V: TRBV7-2
D: -
DNA: TGTGCCAGCAGCTCCTTATCCGGGAGCCACAATGAGCAGTTCTTC
CDR3: CASSSLSGSHNEQFF

size: once
J: TRBJ2-1
V: TRBV9
D: -
DNA: TGTGCCAGCAACCCGAGAGGAGTGGGCTCCTACAATGAGCAGTTCTTC
CDR3: CASNPRGVGSYNEQFF

size: -
J: TRBJ2-3
V: TRBV7-6
D: TRBD2
DNA: TGTGCCAGCAGCTTAGGGGCGGGAGCCCGCACAGATACGCAGTATTTT
CDR3: CASSLGAGARTDTQYF

size: -
J: TRBJ2-6
V: TRBV2
D: -
DNA: TGTGCCAGCAGCATGTACAGGACTGGGGCCAACGTCCTGACTTTC
CDR3: CASSMYRTGANVLTF

size: -
J: TRBJ2-1
V: TRBV2
D: TRBD2
DNA: TGTGCCAGCGGGAAAGGGTTAGCGGGAGACAATGAGCAGTTCTTC
CDR3: CASGKGLAGDNEQFF

size: -
J: TRBJ2-5
V: TRBV6-1
D: -
DNA: TGTGCCAGCAGTGAATCAGGGGCGAGGGAGACCCAGTACTTC
CDR3: CASSESGARETQYF

size: -
J: TRBJ2-7
V: TRBV27
D: TRBD2
DNA: TGTGCCAGCAGTGGAGGTAGCGGGAAATACGAGCAGTACTTC
CDR3: CASSGGSGKYEQYF

size: -
J: TRBJ1-5
V: TRBV28
D: -
DNA: TGTGCCAGCAGTTTAGAGTCAGTCAATCAGCCCCAGCATTTT
CDR3: CASSLESVNQPQHF

size: -
J: TRBJ1-1
V: TRBV5-6
D: TRBD1
DNA: TGTGCCAGCAGACCGAACAGGGGATGGGACACTGAAGCTTTCTTT
CDR3: CASRPNRGWDTEAFF

size: once
J: TRBJ2-2
V: TRBV10-3
D: TRBD1
DNA: TGTGCCATCAGTTCGGGACAGAGCACCGGGGAGCTGTTTTTT
CDR3: CAISSGQSTGELFF

size: -
J: TRBJ2-3
V: TRBV5-1
D: -
DNA: TGCGCCAGCAGCTCCGCAGTAGCGGGCACAGATACGCAGTATTTT
CDR3: CASSSAVAGTDTQYF

size: -
J: TRBJ2-1
V: TRBV19
D: TRBD1
DNA: TGTGCCAGTAGTATTTTTCCGGGACAGGGCTCCTACAATGAGCAGTTCTTC
CDR3: CASSIFPGQGSYNEQFF

size: -
J: TRBJ2-7
V: TRBV29-1
D: TRBD2
DNA: TGCAGCGTTAGGGGGACTAGCTCAATCCACGAGCAGTACTTC
CDR3: CSVRGTSSIHEQYF

size: few
J: TRBJ2-3
V: TRBV7-7
D: -
DNA: TGTGCCAGCAGCTTTGGTGTAGCTAGCACAGATACGCAGTATTTT
CDR3: CASSFGVASTDTQYF

size: -
J: TRBJ2-1
V: TRBV9
D: -
DNA: TGTGCCAGCAGCGTTCAGGGACAAAACAATGAGCAGTTCTTC
CDR3: CASSVQGQNNEQFF

size: -
J: TRBJ2-1
V: TRBV18
D: TRBD1
DNA: TGTGCCAGCTCGAAGACAGGGGCAAGCTCCTACAATGAGCAGTTCTTC
CDR3: CASSKTGASSYNEQFF

size: -
J: TRBJ2-7
V: TRBV5-6
D: -
DNA: TGTGCCAGCAGCTTCTCCTACGAGCAGTACTTC
CDR3: CASSFSYEQYF

size: -
J: TRBJ2-5
V: TRBV5-5
D: -
DNA: TGTGCCAGCAGCTTGAGGCCTGAGGAGACCCAGTACTTC
CDR3: CASSLRPEETQYF

size: -
J: TRBJ1-3
V: TRBV10-2
D: -
DNA: TGCGCCAGCAGTGAAGGAAACACCATATATTTT
CDR3: CASSEGNTIYF

size: -
J: TRBJ1-5
V: TRBV19
D: -
DNA: TGTGCCATACCCCCAGGGAATGGGGCTATAGGCAATCAGCCCCAGCATTTT
CDR3: CAIPPGNGAIGNQPQHF

size: -
J: TRBJ2-3
V: TRBV29-1
D: TRBD2
DNA: TGCAGCGGAATGACTAGCGGAGTAACAGATACGCAGTATTTT
CDR3: CSGMTSGVTDTQYF

size: -
J: TRBJ1-2
V: TRBV7-2
D: -
DNA: TGTGCCAGCAGTCCCCCGCGGGGACACCAAAACTATGGCTACACCTTC
CDR3: CASSPPRGHQNYGYTF

size: -
J: TRBJ2-7
V: TRBV25-1
D: -
DNA: TGTGCCAGCAGTGAATCGCCGGGATCGGGGGAGCAGTACTTC
CDR3: CASSESPGSGEQYF

size: -
J: TRBJ2-7
V: TRBV5-5
D: -
DNA: TGTGCCAGCAACCTGGGGGTAAGGGAGACCTACGAGCAGTACTTC
CDR3: CASNLGVRETYEQYF

size: -
J: TRBJ2-5
V: TRBV29-1
D: TRBD2
DNA: TGCAGCGTTGCAGGAAGAGCGGGAGGGCCCGTGTACTTC
CDR3: CSVAGRAGGPVYF

size: -
J: TRBJ2-1
V: TRBV7-3
D: -
DNA: TGTGCCAGCAGCTTAACCGGGAGATACAATGAGCAGTTCTTC
CDR3: CASSLTGRYNEQFF

size: -
J: TRBJ2-7
V: TRBV2
D: TRBD2
DNA: TGTGCCAGCAGGCCTAGAAGCGGGAGATCCTACGAGCAGTACTTC
CDR3: CASRPRSGRSYEQYF

size: once
J: TRBJ2-7
V: TRBV7-2
D: -
DNA: TGTGCCAGCAGCTTAGGGCACATCTACGAGCAGTACTTC
CDR3: CASSLGHIYEQYF

size: -
J: TRBJ2-7
V: TRBV28
D: TRBD1
DNA: TGTGCCAGCAGTACCCGACGACAGGGGAATTTCTACGAGCAGTACTTC
CDR3: CASSTRRQGNFYEQYF

size: -
J: TRBJ2-7
V: TRBV4-1
D: -
DNA: TGCGCCAGCAGCCAAGTCTTCGGTGGGGATTCCTACGAGCAGTACTTC
CDR3: CASSQVFGGDSYEQYF

size: -
J: TRBJ2-2
V: TRBV28
D: -
DNA: TGTGCCAGCAGTCTTAGACTTTTCACCGGGGAGCTGTTTTTT
CDR3: CASSLRLFTGELFF

size: -
J: TRBJ1-3
V: TRBV7-8
D: -
DNA: TGTGCCAGCAGCTTAGGACCCAGGGGCCGATTTGGAAACACCATATATTTT
CDR3: CASSLGPRGRFGNTIYF

size: -
J: TRBJ2-7
V: TRBV28
D: TRBD1
DNA: TGTGCCAGCAGTCCCGTATATCAAAGGCACGGGACAGGTTCCTACGAGCAGTACTTC
CDR3: CASSPVYQRHGTGSYEQYF

size: many
J: TRBJ1-5
V: TRBV2
D: -
DNA: TGTGCCAGCAGTGAGGCAGAAGGGGGGGCCCAGCATTTT
CDR3: CASSEAEGGAQHF

size: -
J: TRBJ2-7
V: TRBV6-1
D: -
DNA: TGTGCCAGCAGTGCCCTAGGACAGCGCGGTCGCGGGAGCTCCTACGAGCAGTACTTC
CDR3: CASSALGQRGRGSSYEQYF

size: -
J: TRBJ2-7
V: TRBV2
D: TRBD2
DNA: TGTGCCAGCAGTGACGGGAGGACTAGCGGAGACCACTACGAGCAGTACTTC
CDR3: CASSDGRTSGDHYEQYF

size: -
J: TRBJ2-5
V: TRBV18
D: -
DNA: TGTGCCAGCTCACCAAAGGGGGGGGGCTTGAGCCAAGAGACCCAGTACTTC
CDR3: CASSPKGGGLSQETQYF

size: -
J: TRBJ1-1
V: TRBV30
D: -
DNA: TGTGCCTGGAGTCTAAGGAGGGACACTGAAGCTTTCTTT
CDR3: CAWSLRRDTEAFF

size: -
J: TRBJ1-4
V: TRBV18
D: -
DNA: TGTGCCAGCTCACCACCGGAGGCAAAACTGTTTTTT
CDR3: CASSPPEAKLFF

size: -
J: TRBJ1-3
V: TRBV9
D: -
DNA: TGTGCCAGCAGCGTTGCCGGGGCTGGAAACACCATATATTTT
CDR3: CASSVAGAGNTIYF

size: -
J: TRBJ2-5
V: TRBV10-2
D: TRBD1
DNA: TGCGCCAGCAGTGAGTCCCCGGGCTGGGACAGGACTAAAGAGACCCAGTACTTC
CDR3: CASSESPGWDRTKETQYF

size: -
J: TRBJ2-5
V: TRBV7-6
D: -
DNA: TGTGCCAGCAGCTTAGCTGGCGGGTTCCAAGAGACCCAGTACTTC
CDR3: CASSLAGGFQETQYF

size: -
J: TRBJ2-7
V: TRBV19
D: -
DNA: TGTGCCAGTAGTATAGGTCTACTCTACGAGCAGTACTTC
CDR3: CASSIGLLYEQYF

size: -
J: TRBJ2-7
V: TRBV6-1
D: TRBD1
DNA: TGTGCCAGCAGACAAGAGGACAGGGTCTACGAGCAGTACTTC
CDR3: CASRQEDRVYEQYF

size: -
J: TRBJ1-2
V: TRBV7-9
D: TRBD1
DNA: TGTGCCAGCAGCCCCCGGGACAGCTATGGCTACACCTTC
CDR3: CASSPRDSYGYTF

size: -
J: TRBJ2-7
V: TRBV10-1
D: -
DNA: TGCGCCAGCAGTGAGGGGGCTTCCTACGAGCAGTACTTC
CDR3: CASSEGASYEQYF

size: -
J: TRBJ1-1
V: TRBV6-5
D: -
DNA: TGTGCCAGCAGCCCCACAGTAAACACTGAAGCTTTCTTT
CDR3: CASSPTVNTEAFF

size: -
J: TRBJ2-7
V: TRBV29-1
D: TRBD2
DNA: TGCAGCGTGACTAGCGGGAGCTACGAGCAGTACTTC
CDR3: CSVTSGSYEQYF

size: -
J: TRBJ2-4
V: TRBV29-1
D: -
DNA: TGCAGCGTTGCGGTCAGACTAGCCAAAAACATTCAGTACTTC
CDR3: CSVAVRLAKNIQYF

size: -
J: TRBJ1-2
V: TRBV9
D: TRBD1
DNA: TGTGCCAGCAGCGTAGACCCGGACAGGGCCTATGGCTACACCTTC
CDR3: CASSVDPDRAYGYTF

size: -
J: TRBJ2-7
V: TRBV7-8
D: TRBD2
DNA: TGTGCCAGCAGCCCACTAGCGGGTGGGATTTACGAGCAGTACTTC
CDR3: CASSPLAGGIYEQYF

size: -
J: TRBJ2-7
V: TRBV2
D: TRBD1
DNA: TGTGCCAGCAGTCCTCGGGGACAGACAGGCTACGAGCAGTACTTC
CDR3: CASSPRGQTGYEQYF

size: -
J: TRBJ2-1
V: TRBV28
D: -
DNA: TGTGCCAGCAGTTTATTTCCCGTCGCGAACTCCTACAATGAGCAGTTCTTC
CDR3: CASSLFPVANSYNEQFF

size: -
J: TRBJ1-5
V: TRBV23-1
D: -
DNA: TGCGCCAGCAGTCAAGTAAGGGTTCGTAATCAGCCCCAGCATTTT
CDR3: CASSQVRVRNQPQHF

size: -
J: TRBJ2-3
V: TRBV7-2
D: -
DNA: TGTGCCAGCAGTAGAAACCAGGGGACAGATACGCAGTATTTT
CDR3: CASSRNQGTDTQYF